This note documents a single T cell receptor (beta chain) sequence. Its antigen is unknown. This record belongs to a study of blood T cells in healthy people across ages. General study points: Calculation of diversity from one million T cells yielded estimates considered to be underestimates. It was found that TCR beta diversity correlated strongly with the percentage of naive T cells.

Next came a second PCR, run for roughly 6 to 11 cycles, which used a sample-barcoded 5' primer along with a J-beta primer mix. Each cDNA molecule was tagged by a template-switch adaptor that had 12 random nucleotides. TCRdb fed the 5' RACE reads into MiXCR, producing one record per CDR3 protein. The repertoire holds 850,000 to 1,000,000 distinct CDR3 sequences, with around 48% as singletons. Trimming removed 8 bases from V and 5 bases from J, with 10 bases in between. CDR1 is MNHNS, CDR2 SASEGT, per germline. The CDR3 consists of 12 residues. Every donor gave approximately 10 milliliters of peripheral blood.

This receptor was obtained from a young man in good health. Material: blood. V is TRBV6-1 and J is TRBJ2-1; D is perhaps TRBD2 (6 bases). The CDR3 is CASFPGDNEQFF. CDR3 DNA sequence: TGTGCCAGCTTCCCGGGGGACAATGAGCAGTTCTTC.